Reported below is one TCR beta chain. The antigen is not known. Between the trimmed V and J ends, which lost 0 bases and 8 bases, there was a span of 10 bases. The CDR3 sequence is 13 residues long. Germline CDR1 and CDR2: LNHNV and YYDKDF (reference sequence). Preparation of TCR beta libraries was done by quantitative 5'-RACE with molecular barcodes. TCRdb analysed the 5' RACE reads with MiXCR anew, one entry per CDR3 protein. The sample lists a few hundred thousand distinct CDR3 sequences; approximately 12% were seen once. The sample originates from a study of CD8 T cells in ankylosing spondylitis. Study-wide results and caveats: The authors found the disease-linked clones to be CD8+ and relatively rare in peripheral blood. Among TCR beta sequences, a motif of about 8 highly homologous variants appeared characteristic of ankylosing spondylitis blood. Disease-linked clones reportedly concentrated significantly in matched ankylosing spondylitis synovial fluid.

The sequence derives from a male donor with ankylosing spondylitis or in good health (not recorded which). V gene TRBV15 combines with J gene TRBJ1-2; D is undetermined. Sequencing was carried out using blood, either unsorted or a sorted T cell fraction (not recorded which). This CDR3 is CATSREVAGGYTF. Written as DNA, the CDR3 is TGTGCCACCAGCAGAGAGGTAGCTGGCGGCTACACCTTC.